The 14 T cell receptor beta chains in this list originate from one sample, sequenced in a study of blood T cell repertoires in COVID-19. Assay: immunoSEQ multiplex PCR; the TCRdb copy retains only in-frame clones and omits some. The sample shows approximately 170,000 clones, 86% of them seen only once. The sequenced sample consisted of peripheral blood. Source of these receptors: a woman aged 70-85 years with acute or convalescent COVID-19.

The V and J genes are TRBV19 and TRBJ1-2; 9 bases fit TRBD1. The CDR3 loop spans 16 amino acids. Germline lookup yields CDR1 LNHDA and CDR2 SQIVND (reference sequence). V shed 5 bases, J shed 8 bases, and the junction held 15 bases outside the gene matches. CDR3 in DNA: TGTGCCAGTAGTGACCTGGGACAGGGAAAAACGGAGGGCTACACCTTC. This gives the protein CASSDLGQGKTEGYTF.

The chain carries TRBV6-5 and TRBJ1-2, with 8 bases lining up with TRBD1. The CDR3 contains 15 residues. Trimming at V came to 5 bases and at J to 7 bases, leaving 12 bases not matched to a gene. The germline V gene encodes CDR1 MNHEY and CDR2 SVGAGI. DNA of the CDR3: TGTGCCAGCAGTATGCAGGGGGCGGGGGCTCCTGGCTACACCTTC. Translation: CASSMQGAGAPGYTF.

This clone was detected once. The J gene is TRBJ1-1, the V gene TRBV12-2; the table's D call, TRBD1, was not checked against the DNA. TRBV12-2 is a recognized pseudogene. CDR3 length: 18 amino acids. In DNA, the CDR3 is TGTGCAAGTCTTACCGACAGGGGGGGCCTCTCAGGCCCTGCTGAAGCTTTCTTT. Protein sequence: CASLTDRGGLSGPAEAFF.

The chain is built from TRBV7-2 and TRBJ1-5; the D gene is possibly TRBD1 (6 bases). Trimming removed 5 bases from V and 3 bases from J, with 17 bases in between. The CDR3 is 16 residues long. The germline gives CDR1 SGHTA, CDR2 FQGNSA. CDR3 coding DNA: TGTGCCAGCAGCCTGGCGGGGGGCGCTTCCAATCAGCCCCAGCATTTT. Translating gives CASSLAGGASNQPQHF.

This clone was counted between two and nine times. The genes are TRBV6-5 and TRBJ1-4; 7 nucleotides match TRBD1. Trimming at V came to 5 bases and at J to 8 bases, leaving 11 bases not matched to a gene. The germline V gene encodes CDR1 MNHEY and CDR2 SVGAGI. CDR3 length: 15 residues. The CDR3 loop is CASSQMTGRGEKLFF. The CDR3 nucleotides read TGTGCCAGCAGTCAGATGACAGGGCGAGGCGAAAAACTGTTTTTT.

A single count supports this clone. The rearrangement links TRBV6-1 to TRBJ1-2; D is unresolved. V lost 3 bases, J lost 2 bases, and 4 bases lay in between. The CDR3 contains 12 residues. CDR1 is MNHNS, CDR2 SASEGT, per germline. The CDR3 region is CASSDRNYGYTF. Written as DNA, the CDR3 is TGTGCCAGCAGTGACAGAAACTATGGCTACACCTTC.

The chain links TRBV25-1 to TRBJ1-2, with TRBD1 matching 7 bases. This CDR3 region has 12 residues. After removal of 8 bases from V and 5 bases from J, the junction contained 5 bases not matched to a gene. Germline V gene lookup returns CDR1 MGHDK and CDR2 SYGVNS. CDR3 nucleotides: TGTGCCAGCCGGGACAGTTTATATGGCTACACCTTC. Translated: CASRDSLYGYTF.

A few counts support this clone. The CDR3 DNA reads TGTGCCAGCAGCAAGGAGGTTGGCACCGGGGAGCTGTTTTTT. This encodes CASSKEVGTGELFF. The V call is TRBV11-3, the J call TRBJ2-2, with D possibly being TRBD2 (5 bases). CDR1 SGHNT and CDR2 YENEEA come from the germline V gene. The V gene lost 5 bases and the J gene lost 4 bases, with 11 bases spanning the gap. This CDR3 has 14 amino acids. The full variable domain, its missing parts supplied by reference TRBV11-3 and TRBJ2-2, is EAGVVQSPRYKIIEKKQPVAFWCNPISGHNTLYWYLQNLGQGPELLIRYENEEAVDDSQLPKDRFSAERLKGVDSTLKIQPAELGDSAVYLCASSKEVGTGELFFGEGSRLTVL.

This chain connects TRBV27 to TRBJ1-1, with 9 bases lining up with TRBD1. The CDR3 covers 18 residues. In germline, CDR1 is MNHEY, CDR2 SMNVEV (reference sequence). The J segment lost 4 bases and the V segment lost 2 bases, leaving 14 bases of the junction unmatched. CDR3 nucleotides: TGTGCCAGCAGTTTACCCTCCAAGGACAGGGGACGGATCACTGAAGCTTTCTTT. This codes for CASSLPSKDRGRITEAFF.

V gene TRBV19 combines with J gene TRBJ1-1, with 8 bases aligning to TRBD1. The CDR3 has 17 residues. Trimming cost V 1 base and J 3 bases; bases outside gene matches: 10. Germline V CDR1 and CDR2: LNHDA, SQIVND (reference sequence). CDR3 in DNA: TGTGCCAGTAGTATAGCGGCAGGGGGCGGTTTTGACACTGAAGCTTTCTTT. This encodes CASSIAAGGGFDTEAFF.

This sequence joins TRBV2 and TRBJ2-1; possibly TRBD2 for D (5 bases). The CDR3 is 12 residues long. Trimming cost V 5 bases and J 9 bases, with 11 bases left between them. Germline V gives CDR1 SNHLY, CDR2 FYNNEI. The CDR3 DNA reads TGTGCCAGCAGTTTCGACTACGTTGAGCAGTTCTTC. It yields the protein CASSFDYVEQFF. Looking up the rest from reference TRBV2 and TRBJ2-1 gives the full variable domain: EPEVTQTPSHQVTQMGQEVILRCVPISNHLYFYWYRQILGQKVEFLVSFYNNEISEKSEIFDDQFSVERPDGSNFTLKIRSTKLEDSAMYFCASSFDYVEQFFGPGTRLTVL.

The CDR3 DNA sequence: TGCGCCAGCAGCACGGACAGGAGAGCCTCCTACGAGCAGTACTTC. Translating gives CASSTDRRASYEQYF. The rearrangement uses TRBV5-1 and TRBJ2-7, with 7 nucleotides matching TRBD1. Germline assignment: CDR1 SGHRS and CDR2 YFSETQ. This CDR3 contains 15 residues. V trimming: 4 bases; J trimming: 0 bases; junction bases outside the gene matches: 7.

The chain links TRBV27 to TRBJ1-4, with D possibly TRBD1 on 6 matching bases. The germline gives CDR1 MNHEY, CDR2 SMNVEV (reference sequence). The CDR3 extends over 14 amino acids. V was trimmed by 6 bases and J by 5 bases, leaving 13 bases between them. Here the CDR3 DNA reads TGTGCCAGCAGACCTATAGGGGGAAATGAAAAACTGTTTTTT. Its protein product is CASRPIGGNEKLFF.

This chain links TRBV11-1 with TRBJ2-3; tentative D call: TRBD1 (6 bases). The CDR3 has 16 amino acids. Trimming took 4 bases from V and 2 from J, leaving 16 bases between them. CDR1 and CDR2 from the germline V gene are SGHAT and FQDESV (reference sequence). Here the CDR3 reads CASSSIGTKPTDTQYF. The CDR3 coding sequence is TGTGCCAGCAGCTCAATCGGGACAAAGCCCACAGATACGCAGTATTTT.